Here is one T cell receptor beta chain with its context. As yet, its antigen is unknown. These data belong to a study of PD-1 blockade in classical Hodgkin lymphoma. Study results and limitations: Lower baseline TCR diversity was reported for newly diagnosed patients than for healthy donors. Repertoire differences lack defined causes, possibly disease activity or prior therapy.

Profiling relied on immunoSEQ multiplex PCR, and the TCRdb table lists in-frame clones only, not all of them. The table records more than 90,000 clones, approximately 80% of them present only once. CDR1 is MNHEY, CDR2 SVGAGI, per germline. With V trimmed by 7 bases and J by 4 bases, 8 bases remained unmatched. CDR3 length: 14 amino acids. Each of the patients experienced relapse following autologous stem cell transplantation, and their brentuximab vedotin exposure differed. When best responses were assessed, they were complete response, partial response or progressive disease. The chain employs TRBV6-5 and TRBJ2-3; 7 nucleotides match TRBD2. The material was peripheral blood mononuclear cells (PBMCs), obtained before the second cycle of nivolumab. The TCR sequence derives from a human donor with classical Hodgkin lymphoma. This chain's CDR3 is CASTQAGRPDTQYF. CDR3 in DNA: TGTGCCAGCACCCAAGCGGGGCGACCAGATACGCAGTATTTT.